What follows are 15 T cell receptor beta chains derived from one specimen sequenced in a study of T cells in Graves' hyperthyroidism and ophthalmopathy. Amplification of TCR beta CDR3 regions used RNA as the template. HTBI primers drove first-round RT-PCR of the TCR CDR3. TCRdb re-called the multiplex PCR reads with MiXCR, one entry per CDR3 protein. Of roughly 580,000 distinct CDR3 sequences in the sample, around 46% were seen once. The sequenced sample consisted of peripheral blood or thyroid tissue (not recorded which). The receptors derive from a woman aged 18-29 years with Graves' hyperthyroidism.

This clonotype was picked up many times. This chain uses TRBV10-3 with TRBJ1-4; D is uncertain. Germline V gene lookup returns CDR1 ENHRY and CDR2 SYGVKD. The CDR3 has 13 amino acids. With 6 bases removed from V and 6 bases from J, the gap between germline ends came to 11 bases. CDR3 nucleotides: TGTGCCATCAGAGACCTGAAGGATGAAAAACTGTTTTTT. Translating gives CAIRDLKDEKLFF.

The chain links TRBV6-4 to TRBJ1-1; maybe TRBD1 (5 bases). V dropped 4 bases and J dropped 5 bases, with 17 bases sitting between them. The CDR3 length is 15 residues. Germline CDR1 reads MRHNA; CDR2 reads SNTAGT. The CDR3 nucleotides read TGTGCCAGCAGTGCTTATTCAGGGATGATAACTGAAGCTTTCTTT. This gives the protein CASSAYSGMITEAFF.

The rearrangement uses TRBV2 and TRBJ1-4; D is uncertain. Germline V gene sequence: CDR1 SNHLY, CDR2 FYNNEI. V was pared by 3 bases and J by 8 bases, with 10 bases between. This CDR3 is 13 amino acids long. The CDR3 region is CASSEAVEEKLFF. In DNA, the CDR3 is TGTGCCAGCAGTGAGGCCGTGGAGGAAAAACTGTTTTTT.

This chain uses TRBV25-1 with TRBJ1-2; TRBD1 matches at 8 bases. Germline loops: CDR1 MGHDK, CDR2 SYGVNS. The CDR3 spans 15 residues. V lost 3 bases, J lost 6 bases, and 9 bases stayed unmatched. CDR3 sequence reads: CASSDRRDRSNGYTF. In DNA form, the CDR3 reads TGTGCCAGCAGTGACCGAAGGGACAGGTCTAATGGCTACACCTTC.

This clonotype was seen only a few times. The rearrangement links TRBV20-1 to TRBJ1-5; D unclear. The V and J ends lost 0 bases and 2 bases respectively, with 14 bases between them. From germline, CDR1 is DFQATT and CDR2 SNEGSKA (reference sequence). The CDR3 consists of 16 residues. The CDR3 DNA sequence: TGCAGTGCTAGAGATGCTCAGGTGGTAGGCAATCAGCCCCAGCATTTT. This translates into CSARDAQVVGNQPQHF.

The chain has TRBV10-3 and TRBJ2-6; D uncertain. Per the germline V gene, CDR1 is ENHRY and CDR2 is SYGVKD. There are 18 residues in the CDR3. The CDR3 DNA is TGTGCTAGCAGTGAAAAAAGGGTACCCCGCTCTGGGGCCAACGTCCTGACTTTC. Translating gives CASSEKRVPRSGANVLTF.

The chain joins TRBV9 to TRBJ2-7; D perhaps matches TRBD2 (6 bases). The germline V and J ends were trimmed by 4 bases and 3 bases, with 23 bases remaining between them. Germline lookup yields CDR1 SGDLS and CDR2 YYNGEE. The CDR3 runs to 17 residues. As DNA, the CDR3 is TGTGCCAGCAGCAGTGCTAGAGACCCCCGGGGGATCTACGAGCAGTACTTC. Its translation: CASSSARDPRGIYEQYF.

This clonotype was recorded a few times. V gene TRBV25-1 combines with J gene TRBJ1-1; TRBD1 matches at 9 bases. V lost 3 bases and J lost 1; bases outside the gene matches: 6. The CDR3 is made up of 16 amino acids. CDR1 is MGHDK, CDR2 SYGVNS, per germline. The chain's CDR3 is CASSDPPTGGNTEAFF. In nucleotides, the CDR3 is TGTGCCAGCAGTGACCCTCCGACAGGGGGGAACACTGAAGCTTTCTTT.

As for this clonotype: With a much larger clone just one base away, this may be a read error. The chain has TRBV10-3 and TRBJ1-2, with D maybe TRBD1 (6 bases). Trimming cost V 4 bases and J 8 bases, with 20 bases left between them. Germline assignment: CDR1 ENHRY and CDR2 SYGVKD. The CDR3 contains 15 residues. CDR3 coding DNA: TGTGCCATCAGTGCGGGGGGGGCGCCATTCAAAGGCTACACCTTC. Translation: CAISAGGAPFKGYTF.

This chain uses TRBV10-3 with TRBJ2-7; TRBD1 aligns across 8 bases. The junction had 2 bases not matched to a gene; V was cut back by 4 bases and J by 6 bases. CDR1 is ENHRY and CDR2 is SYGVKD in the germline V gene. CDR3 length: 12 amino acids. The CDR3 reads CAISGQGIEQYF. The CDR3 coding sequence is TGTGCCATCAGTGGACAGGGGATCGAGCAGTACTTC.

This clonotype was counted many times. This rearrangement joins TRBV10-3 to TRBJ2-5, with D possibly TRBD1 on 7 matching bases. CDR1 and CDR2 (germline): ENHRY, SYGVKD. Trimming cost V 2 bases and J 1 base, with 14 bases left between them. This CDR3 is built from 16 residues. The CDR3: CAISEPAGGFQETQYF. The CDR3 DNA reads as TGTGCCATCAGTGAGCCAGCAGGGGGGTTCCAAGAGACCCAGTACTTC.

The chain is built from TRBV2 and TRBJ2-2; D gene unclear. The CDR3 is 16 residues long. Trimming took 2 bases from V and 0 from J, leaving 10 bases between them. The V gene's germline CDR1 is SNHLY and CDR2 FYNNEI. This CDR3 reads CASSEKAIANTGELFF. CDR3 in DNA: TGTGCCAGCAGTGAAAAAGCGATCGCGAACACCGGGGAGCTGTTTTTT. The full variable domain, rest sourced from reference TRBV2 and TRBJ2-2, is EPEVTQTPSHQVTQMGQEVILRCVPISNHLYFYWYRQILGQKVEFLVSFYNNEISEKSEIFDDQFSVERPDGSNFTLKIRSTKLEDSAMYFCASSEKAIANTGELFFGEGSRLTVL.

To note about this clonotype: The junction differs from germline at one of its ends, possibly a read error. Written as DNA, the CDR3 is TGTGCCAGCAGGTTAGGTGGGACAGGGGAGCAGTACTTC. Protein sequence: CASRLGGTGEQYF. The chain couples TRBV11-1 to TRBJ2-7; 9 bases match TRBD1. Germline loops: CDR1 SGHAT, CDR2 FQDESV (reference sequence). This CDR3 is built from 13 residues.

The chain couples TRBV6-2 or TRBV6-3 to TRBJ1-2; D is perhaps TRBD1 (5 bases). Germline lookup yields CDR1 MNHEY and CDR2 SVGEGT. V gave up 2 bases and J gave up 4 bases, with 14 bases separating them. The CDR3 spans 15 residues. CDR3 region: CASSYPAGGIYGYTF. CDR3 DNA sequence: TGTGCCAGCAGTTACCCGGCGGGGGGTATCTATGGCTACACCTTC.

Concerning this clonotype: A read error may explain this, as a much larger clone is one base away. The genes are TRBV29-1 and TRBJ1-4; perhaps TRBD1 as D (5 bases). The CDR3 contains 13 residues. In germline, CDR1 is SQVTM, CDR2 ANQGSEA. CDR3 sequence reads: CSVVEGWGEKPFF. The CDR3 DNA sequence: TGCAGCGTTGTAGAGGGGTGGGGTGAAAAACCGTTTTTT.